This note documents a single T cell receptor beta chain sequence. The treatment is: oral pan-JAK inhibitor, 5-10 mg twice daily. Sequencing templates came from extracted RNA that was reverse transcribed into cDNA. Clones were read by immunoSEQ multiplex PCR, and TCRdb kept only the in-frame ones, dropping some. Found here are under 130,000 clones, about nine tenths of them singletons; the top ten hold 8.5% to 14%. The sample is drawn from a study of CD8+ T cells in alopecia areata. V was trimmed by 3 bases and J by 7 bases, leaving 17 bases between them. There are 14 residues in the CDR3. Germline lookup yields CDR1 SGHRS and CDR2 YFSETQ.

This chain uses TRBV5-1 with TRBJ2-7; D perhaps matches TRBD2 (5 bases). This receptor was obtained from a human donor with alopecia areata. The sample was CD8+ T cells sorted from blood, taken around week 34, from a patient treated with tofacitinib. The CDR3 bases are TGCGCCAGCAGCTGGGGAACGCGGGCGGAAGAGCAGTACTTC. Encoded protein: CASSWGTRAEEQYF.